This T cell receptor (beta chain) was found in a study of PD-1 and CTLA-4 blockade in melanoma (dated by TCRdb to about 2021). Context from the whole study: In patients with melanoma, the study measured the effects of PD-1 blockade versus CTLA-4 blockade on the melanoma-reactive CD8 T cell response.

Its CDR3 holds 16 amino acids, cysteine through phenylalanine. The kept DNA is CDR3 alone, 48 bases in frame from the first base. Via the germline V gene (reference sequence), CDR1 is LNHDA and CDR2 SQIVND. V lost 3 bases and J lost 1 base; the stretch between them is 12 bases long. Receptor libraries were prepared by the immunoSEQ multiplex PCR assay. Drawn from immuneACCESS, this table holds only the in-frame rearrangements with V and J called that TCRdb kept. Clones are partly lost; checked studies trace under half to an unresolved V gene and leave the rest unexplained. The sample table lists almost 30,000 clones, 70% to 90% of them with a count of one. The ten largest account for roughly 8% of the sample. As to this clone: The clone's antigen remains unknown. No per-base quality is available; no much larger clone lies one base away.

The sequence is built from TRBV19 and TRBJ2-2; matching of 6 bases hints at TRBD2 as the D gene. The sequence was collected from a human donor with melanoma. This specimen was CD8+ T cells from peripheral blood, taken before anti-PD-1 treatment. The base sequence is TGTGCCAGTAGTATCCTCGGGGGAGTGAACACCGGGGAGCTGTTTTTT. Translated, this gives CASSILGGVNTGELFF.